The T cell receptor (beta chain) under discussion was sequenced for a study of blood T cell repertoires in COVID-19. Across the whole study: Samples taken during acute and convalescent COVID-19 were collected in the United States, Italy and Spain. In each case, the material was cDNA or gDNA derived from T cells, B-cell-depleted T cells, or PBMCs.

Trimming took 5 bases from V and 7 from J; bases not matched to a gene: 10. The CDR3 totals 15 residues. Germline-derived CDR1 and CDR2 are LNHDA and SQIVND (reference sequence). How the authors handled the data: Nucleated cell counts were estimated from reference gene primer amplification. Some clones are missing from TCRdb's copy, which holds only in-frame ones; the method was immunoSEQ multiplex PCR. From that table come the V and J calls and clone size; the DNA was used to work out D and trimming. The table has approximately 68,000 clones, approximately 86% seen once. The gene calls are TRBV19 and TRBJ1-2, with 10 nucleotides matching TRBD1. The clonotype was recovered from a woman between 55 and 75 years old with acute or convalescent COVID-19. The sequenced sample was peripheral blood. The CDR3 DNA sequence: TGTGCCAGTAGTGAAGGGACAGGGGCGCACTTTGGCTACACCTTC. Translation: CASSEGTGAHFGYTF.